Presented here are 21 T cell receptor beta chains from one specimen sequenced in a study of vaccination and CD4 T cells after COVID-19. These receptors have no identified antigens. The Oncomine TCR Beta short-read assay was applied to DNA of cultured CD4+ T cells. In TCRdb, the PCR reads were re-called with MiXCR into one record per CDR3 protein. The sample has more than 20,000 distinct CDR3 sequences, 70% seen once. Treatment specified: roughly 11-day PBMC culture with coronavirus spike peptide pools or control peptides (ViraFEST assay). Sample: CD4+ T cells from blood, cultured in vitro. These receptors were obtained from a human donor who had recovered from COVID-19.

This clonotype has a handful of counts. This chain connects TRBV11-2 to TRBJ2-7; D call uncertain. V was trimmed by 6 bases and J by 1 base, leaving 7 bases between them. This CDR3 region has 12 residues. The germline V gene encodes CDR1 SGHAT and CDR2 FQNNGV. The CDR3 nucleotides read TGTGCCAGCAGTAGCCAGTCCTACGAGCAGTACTTC. Protein sequence: CASSSQSYEQYF. Full variable domain (missing parts from reference TRBV11-2 and TRBJ2-7): EAGVAQSPRYKIIEKRQSVAFWCNPISGHATLYWYQQILGQGPKLLIQFQNNGVVDDSQLPKDRFSAERLKGVDSTLKIQPAKLEDSAVYLCASSSQSYEQYFGPGTRLTVT.

This sequence joins TRBV7-9 and TRBJ2-2; D gene uncertain. The CDR3 has 14 amino acids. V was clipped by 0 bases and J by 7 bases, with 9 bases between them. Germline CDR1 and CDR2: SEHNR and FQNEAQ (reference sequence). CDR3 coding DNA: TGTGCCAGCAGCTTAGCGGGAATTGGCGGGGAGCTGTTTTTT. It translates to CASSLAGIGGELFF.

This clonotype was counted a single time. This chain uses TRBV25-1 with TRBJ2-4; D is unresolved. Germline V lookup: CDR1 MGHDK, CDR2 SYGVNS. The CDR3 consists of 13 residues. V was shortened by 2 bases and J by 8 bases, with 10 bases between the two germline ends. CDR3 coding DNA: TGTGCCAGCAGTGAACCCAGTGGTGACATTCAGTACTTC. Amino acid sequence: CASSEPSGDIQYF. The whole variable domain, filled in from reference TRBV25-1 and TRBJ2-4, reads EADIYQTPRYLVIGTGKKITLECSQTMGHDKMYWYQQDPGMELHLIHYSYGVNSTEKGDLSSESTVSRIRTEHFPLTLESARPSHTSQYLCASSEPSGDIQYFGAGTRLSVL.

The chain is built from TRBV6-1 and TRBJ1-2, with TRBD1 matching 8 bases. This CDR3 is 14 amino acids long. J lost 5 bases, V lost 4 bases, and 6 bases had no gene match. The germline V gene has CDR1 MNHNS and CDR2 SASEGT. The CDR3 DNA sequence: TGTGCCAGCAGTGCTCGGACAGGGAGGTATGGCTACACCTTC. It encodes CASSARTGRYGYTF.

The sample holds a few counts of this clonotype. The rearrangement joins TRBV20-1 to TRBJ2-2, with D uncertain. Germline CDR1 reads DFQATT; CDR2 reads SNEGSKA (reference sequence). The CDR3 loop spans 14 amino acids. The V end lost 5 bases, the J end lost 7 bases, and 17 bases lay between the germline ends. This CDR3 reads CSAANDPSGGELFF. In nucleotides, the CDR3 is TGCAGTGCTGCTAATGACCCCTCTGGCGGGGAGCTGTTTTTT.

This CDR3 reads CSASTGGINYGYTF. The CDR3 region has the DNA TGCAGTGCTTCAACAGGGGGCATTAACTATGGCTACACCTTC. V gene TRBV20-1 combines with J gene TRBJ1-2, with 9 positions matching TRBD1. There are 14 residues in the CDR3. Germline CDR1 DFQATT, CDR2 SNEGSKA (reference sequence). With 5 bases clipped from V and 1 base from J, the junction kept 5 bases outside the gene matches.

The V gene is TRBV15, the J gene TRBJ2-5; the D gene is possibly TRBD2 (5 bases). Trimming pared 0 bases from V and 5 bases from J, leaving 13 bases between. This CDR3 spans 15 amino acids. The V gene's germline CDR1 is LNHNV and CDR2 YYDKDF (reference sequence). CDR3 DNA: TGTGCCACCAGCAGAGATTTGAGAGGGCAGGAGACCCAGTACTTC. It encodes CATSRDLRGQETQYF.

This rearrangement joins TRBV7-8 to TRBJ1-5; 8 bases are shared with TRBD1. The CDR3 has 14 amino acids. CDR1 and CDR2 from the germline V gene are SGHVS and FQNEAQ. Trimming took 1 base from V and 10 from J; bases not matched to a gene: 6. The CDR3, as DNA: TGTGCCAGCAGCTTAGGCACCGACAGGGGACCCCAGCATTTT. Protein sequence: CASSLGTDRGPQHF.

The table lists this clonotype with a count of one. The CDR3 spells CSVDDRGFTEAFF. The DNA of the CDR3 is TGCAGCGTGGATGACAGGGGTTTCACTGAAGCTTTCTTT. The rearrangement links TRBV29-1 to TRBJ1-1; 8 nucleotides align to TRBD1. CDR1 and CDR2 (germline): SQVTM, ANQGSEA. The CDR3 is 13 amino acids. Trimming removed 6 bases from V and 4 bases from J; junction bases left unmatched: 7.

This clonotype turned up a few times. The chain couples TRBV6-1 to TRBJ2-4; D possibly corresponds to TRBD1 (6 bases). Germline assignment: CDR1 MNHNS and CDR2 SASEGT. The ends were cut back, 3 bases at V and 11 bases at J, with 14 bases in the middle. This CDR3 has 13 residues. CDR3 nucleotide sequence: TGTGCCAGCAGTGAGGATACCGGGACACTTCAGTACTTC. Its protein is CASSEDTGTLQYF.

J is TRBJ2-3 and V is TRBV6-2 or TRBV6-3, with 13 bases fitting TRBD2. This CDR3 has 18 amino acids. Germline CDR1 MNHEY, CDR2 SVGEGT. V trimming: 5 bases; J trimming: 2 bases; junction bases outside the gene matches: 10. CDR3 bases: TGTGCCAGCAGTCCGAACCTCGGGACTAGCGGGAACACAGATACGCAGTATTTT. Protein sequence: CASSPNLGTSGNTDTQYF.

The chain links TRBV4-3 to TRBJ1-1, with D unresolved. Germline assignment: CDR1 LGHNA and CDR2 YSLEER. Between the trimmed V and J ends, which lost 6 bases and 5 bases, there was a span of 13 bases. This CDR3 is built from 13 residues. CDR3 sequence: CASRWGPGTEAFF. The DNA of the CDR3 is TGCGCCAGCAGGTGGGGTCCGGGAACTGAAGCTTTCTTT.

Relative to its sample, this clonotype is medium-sized. This chain uses TRBV18 with TRBJ1-4, with a weak D call TRBD1 (5 bases). From germline, CDR1 is KGHSH and CDR2 LQKENI. The germline V and J ends were trimmed by 6 bases and 6 bases, with 17 bases remaining between them. The CDR3 runs to 15 residues. The CDR3 loop reads CASSQLGGADEKLFF. DNA of the CDR3: TGTGCCAGCTCTCAACTAGGAGGGGCGGATGAAAAACTGTTTTTT.

V and J are TRBV20-1 and TRBJ1-1; 7 bases are a match to TRBD1. This CDR3 has 13 residues. The junction had 14 bases not matched to a gene; V was cut back by 6 bases and J by 10 bases. CDR1 and CDR2 from the germline V gene are DFQATT and SNEGSKA (reference sequence). The CDR3 loop reads CSARRGQTPGAFF. The DNA for the CDR3 is TGCAGTGCCCGGAGGGGACAGACCCCGGGAGCTTTCTTT.

The chain carries TRBV19 and TRBJ1-1, with D perhaps matching TRBD1 (6 bases). Germline-derived CDR1 and CDR2 are LNHDA and SQIVND (reference sequence). The CDR3 length is 14 residues. Trimming pared 8 bases from V and 2 bases from J, leaving 15 bases between. The CDR3 coding sequence is TGTGCCAGTCGTTCCCACAGGGCTAACACTGAAGCTTTCTTT. Encoded protein: CASRSHRANTEAFF. Supplemented by reference TRBV19 and TRBJ1-1, the full variable domain reads DGGITQSPKYLFRKEGQNVTLSCEQNLNHDAMYWYRQDPGQGLRLIYYSQIVNDFQKGDIAEGYSVSREKKESFPLTVTSAQKNPTAFYLCASRSHRANTEAFFGQGTRLTVV.

The chain employs TRBV20-1 and TRBJ2-7; TRBD1 aligns across 9 bases. The germline gives CDR1 DFQATT, CDR2 SNEGSKA (reference sequence). V dropped 2 bases and J dropped 5; count of bases not matched to a gene: 10. The CDR3 loop spans 15 amino acids. The CDR3 DNA sequence: TGCAGTGCTAGACACGACAGGGGGATGTCCGACGAGCAGTACTTC. It is translated as CSARHDRGMSDEQYF.

V and J are TRBV20-1 and TRBJ2-1; 9 positions agree with TRBD1. CDR3 length: 18 amino acids. With 0 bases clipped from V and 9 bases from J, the junction kept 18 bases outside the gene matches. Germline CDR1 DFQATT, CDR2 SNEGSKA (reference sequence). Here the CDR3 DNA reads TGCAGTGCTAGAGACCCCCACGCCGCGACAGGGGGATCGGGTGAGCAGTTCTTC. This translates into CSARDPHAATGGSGEQFF.

The chain is built from TRBV6-2 or TRBV6-3 and TRBJ1-2; no reliable D call. Per the germline V gene, CDR1 is MNHEY and CDR2 is SVGEGT. The length of the CDR3 is 12 residues. V was clipped by 3 bases and J by 8 bases, with 10 bases between them. CDR3 loop: CASSYNPRGYTF. DNA for the CDR3: TGTGCCAGCAGTTATAATCCGAGGGGCTACACCTTC.

The V call is TRBV7-9, the J call TRBJ2-1; D not certain. The J call is uncertain, as TRBJ2-7 better fits the DNA end. Germline V lookup: CDR1 SEHNR, CDR2 FQNEAQ (reference sequence). The CDR3 is made up of 15 amino acids. CDR3 protein: CASSPPNEWGREQYF. Written as DNA, the CDR3 is TGTGCCAGCAGCCCGCCAAATGAGTGGGGTCGCGAGCAGTACTTC.

The chain recombines TRBV10-3 with TRBJ2-5, with D perhaps given as TRBD1 or TRBD2 (6 bases each). The V and J ends lost 3 bases and 2 bases respectively, with 13 bases between them. This CDR3 region has 15 residues. Germline V gives CDR1 ENHRY, CDR2 SYGVKD. CDR3 DNA sequence: TGTGCCATCAGTGACGAGGGGGGAAGACAAGAGACCCAGTACTTC. Residues: CAISDEGGRQETQYF.

The genes are TRBV27 and TRBJ2-5, with no clear D. V dropped 2 bases and J dropped 5 bases, with 9 bases sitting between them. Germline lookup yields CDR1 MNHEY and CDR2 SMNVEV (reference sequence). There are 13 residues in the CDR3. The CDR3 protein is CASSLGPGETQYF. As DNA, the CDR3 is TGTGCCAGCAGTTTAGGTCCTGGGGAGACCCAGTACTTC.